Listed here are 29 T cell receptor beta chains from one sample, sequenced in a study of T-cell reconstitution after alpha-beta-depleted transplantation in children. Unique molecular identifiers were built into the TCRbeta library. TCRdb ran MiXCR on the PCR reads and lists one entry per CDR3 protein. The sample contains around 140,000 distinct CDR3 sequences, around 8.5% of which appear only once. Material: PBMCs, mostly from graft donor cells, obtained 180 days after TCRalphabeta/CD19-depleted stem cell transplant. These receptors were collected from a female patient aged 2-10 years who had a stem cell transplant for congenital amegakaryocytic thrombocytopenia, so the T cells may come from the graft donor.

This clonotype has only a few counts. V and J are TRBV5-1 and TRBJ2-5, with D unclear. Germline V lookup: CDR1 SGHRS, CDR2 YFSETQ. The V and J ends lost 0 bases and 3 bases respectively, with 12 bases between them. The length of the CDR3 is 15 residues. CDR3 DNA sequence: TGCGCCAGCAGCTTGGTGTTGGGTATGGAAGAGACCCAGTACTTC. Translated: CASSLVLGMEETQYF.

The V and J genes are TRBV7-9 and TRBJ2-7; no reliable D call. The CDR3 is 13 residues long. Per the germline V gene, CDR1 is SEHNR and CDR2 is FQNEAQ (reference sequence). V gave up 2 bases and J gave up 5 bases, with 10 bases separating them. The CDR3 reads CASSLMTGDEQYF. CDR3 DNA sequence: TGTGCCAGCAGCTTAATGACGGGCGACGAGCAGTACTTC.

This clonotype has only a few counts. DNA for the CDR3: TGTGCCAGCAGATCGGGGTGGCAACTGTTTTTT. It translates to CASRSGWQLFF. The chain joins TRBV28 to TRBJ1-4; D remains ambiguous. The germline gives CDR1 MDHEN, CDR2 SYDVKM. CDR3 size: 11 residues. V shed 6 bases and J shed 12 bases, with 11 bases lying between them. The full variable domain, completed using reference TRBV28 and TRBJ1-4, is DVKVTQSSRYLVKRTGEKVFLECVQDMDHENMFWYRQDPGLGLRLIYFSYDVKMKEKGDIPEGYSVSREKKERFSLILESASTNQTSMYLCASRSGWQLFFGSGTQLSVL.

This chain joins TRBV28 and TRBJ2-5, with TRBD1 matching 9 bases. The CDR3 has 16 amino acids. CDR1 is MDHEN and CDR2 is SYDVKM in the germline V gene. Trimming removed 5 bases from V and 4 bases from J; junction bases left unmatched: 11. CDR3 loop: CASSRGTGSFPETQYF. DNA for the CDR3: TGTGCCAGCAGTCGGGGGACAGGGAGTTTCCCAGAGACCCAGTACTTC.

This clonotype was counted many times. V and J are TRBV25-1 and TRBJ2-2; 8 bases map to TRBD1. CDR3 length: 13 amino acids. In germline, CDR1 is MGHDK, CDR2 SYGVNS. With 7 bases clipped from V and 6 bases from J, the junction kept 4 bases outside the gene matches. The CDR3 DNA sequence: TGTGCCAGCACCAGGGGGCTGGCCGGGGAGCTGTTTTTT. Amino acids: CASTRGLAGELFF.

This clonotype appeared many times. In nucleotides, the CDR3 is TGTGCCAGCAGCCCCCGACAGGGAAACTATGGCTACACCTTC. Its protein product is CASSPRQGNYGYTF. This rearrangement joins TRBV9 to TRBJ1-2, with 7 nucleotides matching TRBD1. The CDR3 length is 14 residues. V shed 4 bases and J 2 bases; nucleotides not matched to a gene: 5. CDR1 and CDR2 (germline): SGDLS, YYNGEE. Variable domain in full (rest from reference TRBV9 and TRBJ1-2): DSGVTQTPKHLITATGQRVTLRCSPRSGDLSVYWYQQSLDQGLQFLIQYYNGEERAKGNILERFSAQQFPDLHSELNLSSLELGDSALYFCASSPRQGNYGYTFGSGTRLTVV.

This clonotype came up a few times. The V call is TRBV14, the J call TRBJ1-2; TRBD1 is a possible D gene (6 bases). The CDR3 extends over 15 amino acids. The germline V gene encodes CDR1 SGHDN and CDR2 FVKESK. V lost 3 bases and J 4 bases, leaving 15 bases between the germline ends. The CDR3 nucleotides are TGTGCCAGCAGCCAGGGACAAGGGTTGGGCTATGGCTACACCTTC. It encodes CASSQGQGLGYGYTF.

This clonotype was recorded many times. The chain joins TRBV20-1 to TRBJ2-7, with 13 bases matching TRBD2. There are 15 residues in the CDR3. Looked up from germline, CDR1 is DFQATT and CDR2 is SNEGSKA (reference sequence). Trimming took 3 bases from V and 6 from J; bases not matched to a gene: 8. CDR3 protein: CSASGLAGVRGEQYF. CDR3 sequence (DNA): TGCAGTGCTAGTGGACTAGCGGGAGTTCGTGGCGAGCAGTACTTC.

V and J are TRBV20-1 and TRBJ2-5, with 7 bases matching TRBD2. The V and J ends lost 0 bases and 1 base, in that order; junction bases with no gene match: 8. Germline V lookup: CDR1 DFQATT, CDR2 SNEGSKA (reference sequence). The CDR3 is made up of 16 amino acids. CDR3 loop: CSARDSSGNSQETQYF. The CDR3 DNA is TGCAGTGCTAGAGATTCAAGCGGGAACAGCCAAGAGACCCAGTACTTC.

This clonotype turned up a few times. The chain has TRBV5-1 and TRBJ2-1, with 7 bases that match TRBD2. CDR3 size: 14 residues. Germline loops: CDR1 SGHRS, CDR2 YFSETQ. Germline trimming cut 5 bases from V and 5 bases from J; bases unmatched to any gene: 7. As DNA, the CDR3 is TGCGCCAGCAGTAAGGCGGGAGTAGACAATGAGCAGTTCTTC. Translation gives CASSKAGVDNEQFF.

This clonotype came up a few times. The chain has TRBV5-1 and TRBJ2-2, with unresolved D. CDR3 length equals 14 residues. Germline V CDR1 and CDR2: SGHRS, YFSETQ. V lost 6 bases and J lost 2, with 11 bases in between. In DNA form, the CDR3 reads TGCGCCAGCAAATTCCAGATTAACACCGGGGAGCTGTTTTTT. Residues: CASKFQINTGELFF.

In its sample, this clonotype was seen many times. V gene TRBV7-9 combines with J gene TRBJ1-1; D gene unclear. The germline V and J ends were trimmed by 11 bases and 0 bases, with 13 bases remaining between them. CDR3 size: 13 residues. Germline V gene data show CDR1 as SEHNR and CDR2 as FQNEAQ (reference sequence). CDR3 sequence: CAASELMNTEAFF. CDR3 nucleotide sequence: TGTGCCGCCTCGGAGCTCATGAACACTGAAGCTTTCTTT.

At least ten counts were recorded for this clonotype. This rearrangement joins TRBV4-2 to TRBJ2-1; TRBD2 agrees at 9 bases. CDR3 length: 15 residues. Germline values: CDR1 LGHNA, CDR2 YNFKEQ. After removal of 3 bases from V and 5 bases from J, the junction contained 5 bases not matched to a gene. The CDR3 is CASSQERGDNNEQFF. The CDR3 coding sequence is TGTGCCAGCAGCCAGGAGCGGGGGGATAACAATGAGCAGTTCTTC.

This clonotype was observed a few times. The V gene is TRBV14, the J gene TRBJ2-7; 12 bases line up with TRBD1. The CDR3 runs to 15 residues. Losses at the gene ends were 3 bases for V and 2 bases for J; bases not matched to a gene: 2. Germline CDR1 and CDR2: SGHDN and FVKESK. The DNA for the CDR3 is TGTGCCAGCAGCCAGCGGGACAGGGGGCCCTACGAGCAGTACTTC. Protein product: CASSQRDRGPYEQYF.

The chain recombines TRBV10-1 with TRBJ2-2; D perhaps matches TRBD1 (7 bases). Trimming pared 0 bases from V and 3 bases from J, leaving 14 bases between. The CDR3 is made up of 17 amino acids. Germline lookup yields CDR1 WNHNN and CDR2 SYGVQD (reference sequence). The CDR3 here is CASSESRAGGHTGELFF. CDR3 DNA: TGCGCCAGCAGTGAGTCCAGGGCAGGGGGGCACACCGGGGAGCTGTTTTTT.

This clonotype came up a few times. This rearrangement joins TRBV6-5 to TRBJ2-1, with 7 bases fitting TRBD2. There are 17 residues in the CDR3. The trim removed 3 bases at V and 2 bases at J, leaving 10 bases unmatched. The germline V gene encodes CDR1 MNHEY and CDR2 SVGAGI. CDR3 DNA: TGTGCCAGCAGTTATCTTCGCGGGAGCAAACCCTACAATGAGCAGTTCTTC. Translated: CASSYLRGSKPYNEQFF.

This chain uses TRBV5-1 with TRBJ1-6; D is ambiguous. Deletions cut 1 base from V and 0 bases from J, with 8 bases between. The CDR3 sequence is 16 residues long. Germline V gives CDR1 SGHRS, CDR2 YFSETQ. CDR3 in amino acids: CASSLIGSSYNSPLHF. Written as DNA, the CDR3 is TGCGCCAGCAGCTTGATCGGGAGCTCCTATAATTCACCCCTCCACTTT.

This clonotype was observed at least ten times. A junction end diverges from the germline sequence, so it may reflect a read error. The gene calls are TRBV12-3 or TRBV12-4 and TRBJ2-5; unclear D gene. The CDR3 totals 11 residues. The CDR3 region has the DNA TGTGCCAGCAGTGTAGCCGAGACCCAGTACTTC. As protein: CASSVAETQYF.

This clonotype was picked up many times. The rearrangement joins TRBV28 to TRBJ1-1; D is possibly TRBD1 (6 bases). V was trimmed by 7 bases and J by 1 base, leaving 10 bases between them. Germline V lookup: CDR1 MDHEN, CDR2 SYDVKM. The CDR3 loop spans 13 amino acids. The CDR3 sequence is CASTDRSNTEAFF. The CDR3 nucleotides read TGTGCCAGCACCGACAGGTCGAACACTGAAGCTTTCTTT. Based on the CDR3 plus reference TRBV28 and TRBJ1-1, the full variable domain is DVKVTQSSRYLVKRTGEKVFLECVQDMDHENMFWYRQDPGLGLRLIYFSYDVKMKEKGDIPEGYSVSREKKERFSLILESASTNQTSMYLCASTDRSNTEAFFGQGTRLTVV.

In this sample, this clonotype turned up many times. The rearrangement links TRBV29-1 to TRBJ1-1; TRBD1 matches 8 bases. Germline CDR1 and CDR2: SQVTM and ANQGSEA. The CDR3 covers 13 residues. V was pared by 6 bases and J by 0 bases, with 3 bases of the junction left unmatched. The CDR3 reads CSVTGVMNTEAFF. CDR3 DNA: TGCAGCGTGACAGGGGTTATGAACACTGAAGCTTTCTTT.

This clonotype was observed many times. The chain is built from TRBV5-1 and TRBJ2-1, with D possibly being TRBD2 (5 bases). The CDR3 length is 16 residues. The V end was cut by 4 bases, the J end by 0 bases, with 14 bases between. Germline V lookup: CDR1 SGHRS, CDR2 YFSETQ. Written as DNA, the CDR3 is TGCGCCAGCAGCCCCGGACTCTATTTCTCCTACAATGAGCAGTTCTTC. Encoded protein: CASSPGLYFSYNEQFF.

This clonotype has just a few counts. The chain employs TRBV12-3 or TRBV12-4 and TRBJ1-5, with TRBD1 as a possible D gene (5 bases). Trimming removed 2 bases from V and 2 bases from J, with 10 bases in between. The CDR3 is 15 residues long. The CDR3 loop is CASSLRGEGNQPQHF. The CDR3 bases are TGTGCCAGCAGTTTACGGGGGGAAGGCAATCAGCCCCAGCATTTT.

This clonotype was seen only a few times. The rearrangement joins TRBV10-3 to TRBJ2-3; D is ambiguous. Per the germline V gene, CDR1 is ENHRY and CDR2 is SYGVKD. Trimming took off 7 bases at V and 4 bases at J, with 12 bases between the two ends. CDR3 length: 13 amino acids. CDR3 nucleotides: TGTGCCATCAACCGAGGACCCCCAGATACGCAGTATTTT. Translated, it gives CAINRGPPDTQYF.

The chain uses TRBV28 and TRBJ1-2; no definite D call. Trimming cost V 2 bases and J 4 bases, with 20 bases left between them. CDR1 is MDHEN, CDR2 SYDVKM, per germline. The CDR3 is 17 residues long. In DNA, the CDR3 is TGTGCCAGCAGTTTAGGCCAGGTCCCGATTACTTTCTATGGCTACACCTTC. This codes for CASSLGQVPITFYGYTF.

This clonotype was seen ten or more times. This chain uses TRBV5-1 with TRBJ2-1; possibly TRBD2 for D (5 bases). Germline V gene data show CDR1 as SGHRS and CDR2 as YFSETQ. The CDR3 spans 12 residues. V was cut by 4 bases and J by 8 bases, with 10 bases left in between. CDR3: CASSGILDEQFF. The CDR3 DNA follows: TGCGCCAGCAGCGGGATACTAGATGAGCAGTTCTTC.

This clonotype was counted ten times or more. The rearrangement uses TRBV28 and TRBJ2-5; 7 positions match TRBD1. The CDR3 runs 16 residues. Germline CDR1 is MDHEN and CDR2 is SYDVKM. Trimming removed 6 bases from V and 2 bases from J; junction bases left unmatched: 12. CDR3 bases: TGTGCCAGCAGCCAGCTCGGGGACAGCGGACAAGAGACCCAGTACTTC. Encoded protein: CASSQLGDSGQETQYF.

There are many counts of this clonotype. The V gene is TRBV12-5, the J gene TRBJ1-1, with 7 bases fitting TRBD1. The CDR3 is 13 residues long. The germline gives CDR1 LGHNT, CDR2 FRNRAP. V was clipped by 6 bases and J by 1 base; unmatched bases: 2. CDR3 loop: CASGGTANTEAFF. In DNA, the CDR3 is TGTGCTAGTGGGGGGACAGCGAACACTGAAGCTTTCTTT.

The chain recombines TRBV9 with TRBJ2-5, with D hard to call. The CDR3 sequence is 16 residues long. The germline CDR1 and CDR2 sequences are SGDLS and YYNGEE. The V end lost 0 bases, the J end lost 7 bases, and 19 bases lay between the germline ends. The CDR3 reads CASSVESPGPWGTQYF. The CDR3 DNA sequence: TGTGCCAGCAGCGTAGAGTCCCCGGGCCCTTGGGGGACCCAGTACTTC. Based on the CDR3 plus reference TRBV9 and TRBJ2-5, the full variable domain is DSGVTQTPKHLITATGQRVTLRCSPRSGDLSVYWYQQSLDQGLQFLIQYYNGEERAKGNILERFSAQQFPDLHSELNLSSLELGDSALYFCASSVESPGPWGTQYFGPGTRLLVL.

In its sample, this clonotype was seen a few times. The chain carries TRBV20-1 and TRBJ2-2; 12 bases line up with TRBD2. The J segment lost 5 bases and the V segment lost 3 bases, leaving 1 base of the junction unmatched. The CDR3 covers 14 residues. Germline loops: CDR1 DFQATT, CDR2 SNEGSKA (reference sequence). The CDR3 spells CSASGLAGTGELFF. The CDR3 nucleotides are TGCAGTGCTAGCGGACTAGCGGGAACCGGGGAGCTGTTTTTT.